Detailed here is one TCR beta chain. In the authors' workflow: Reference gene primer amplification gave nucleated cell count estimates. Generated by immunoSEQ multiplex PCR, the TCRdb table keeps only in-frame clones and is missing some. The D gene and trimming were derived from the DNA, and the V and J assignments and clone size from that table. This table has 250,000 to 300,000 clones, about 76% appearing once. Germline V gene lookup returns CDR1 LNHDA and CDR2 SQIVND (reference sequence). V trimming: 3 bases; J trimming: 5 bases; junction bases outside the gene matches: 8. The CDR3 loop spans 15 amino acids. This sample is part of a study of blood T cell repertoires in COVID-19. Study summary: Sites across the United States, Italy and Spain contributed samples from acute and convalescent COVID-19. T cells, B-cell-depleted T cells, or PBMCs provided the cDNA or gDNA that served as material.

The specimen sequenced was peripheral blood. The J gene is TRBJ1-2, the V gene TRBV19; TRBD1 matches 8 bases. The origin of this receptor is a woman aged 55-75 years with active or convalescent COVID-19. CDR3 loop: CASSIGAGGRYGYTF. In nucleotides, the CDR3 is TGTGCCAGTAGTATCGGGGCAGGGGGCCGGTATGGCTACACCTTC.